A single T cell receptor (beta chain) is shown here with its context. The antigen it recognizes is unknown. Qualities for individual bases were not recorded, and no much larger clone is one base off. The CDR3 contains 14 residues, cysteine and phenylalanine counted. The kept DNA is CDR3 alone, 42 bases in frame from the first base. At the junction V is shortened by 8 bases and J by 4 bases, with 17 bases in between. The germline V gene (reference sequence) yields MNHEY for CDR1 and SMNVEV for CDR2. Receptor amplification or capture employed the immunoSEQ multiplex PCR assay. The hsTCRB Kit was used according to the manufacturer's protocol to amplify rearranged TCR beta chain sequences. An Illumina MiSeq was used to sequence the TCRB libraries. The authors processed their data as follows. The kit vendor's proprietary platform handled demultiplexing, trimming and gene mapping. Not all clones reach the TCRdb copy of this immuneACCESS table, which keeps in-frame sequences only. Checked studies attribute under half of the gap to unresolved V genes and leave the rest unexplained. V and J calls and clone size come straight from that table; D and trimming were deduced from the DNA. The sample table records around 60,000 clones; 89% of these occur just once. The top ten hold 1.9% of the sample.

Read against the paper, the sample's time point label means: week 11, during vaccination. A 20-mer mutant IDH1 peptide at 300 micrograms in Montanide made up each vaccine dose, which was injected subcutaneously together with topical imiquimod. All donors had newly diagnosed IDH1-mutant astrocytomas of WHO grade 3 or 4 that showed loss of nuclear ATRX. The samples were drawn from NOA16, a multicentre, single-arm, open-label phase I trial in Germany that tested a mutant IDH1 peptide vaccine in humans for the first time. Genomic DNA for TCRB sequencing was extracted from EDTA blood using the DNeasy Blood and Tissue Kit. This specimen belongs to a study of a mutant IDH1 vaccine in newly diagnosed glioma (dated by TCRdb to 2020 to 2022). With regard to the full study: Patients received eight vaccinations in weeks 1, 3, 5, 7, 11, 15, 19 and 23, corresponding to visits V03 through V10. Vaccination began 4-6 weeks after radiotherapy alone, or alongside temozolomide cycles in the chemotherapy-containing groups. Of the approximately 33 treated patients, approximately 60% were male and roughly 40% were female, and a mean age of roughly 41 years was recorded. Prior to enrollment, standard therapy consisting of radiotherapy alone, temozolomide alone, or radiochemotherapy with temozolomide had been administered to patients, with the combination being received by most patients. Peripheral blood was collected at six visits: V03 (baseline), V05, V07, V10, V12 and V13. For exploratory analyses, about 25 treated patients had longitudinal TCRB deep sequencing done wherever samples were available. The research as a whole found: Selection of PBMC samples for TCRB deep sequencing was based on availability. According to the authors, sample limitations meant that analyses of patient blood samples could not be reproduced. No apparent relationship was observed between pseudoprogression and alterations in the top peripheral T cell clonotypes detected by TCRB sequencing. Across multiple MHC alleles, vaccine-induced immune responses were seen in 93.3% of patients.

This receptor was obtained from a middle-aged man with glioma. Source: PBMCs, taken from a glioma patient whose treatment included an IDH1 peptide vaccine. The chain was built from TRBV27 and TRBJ1-2; D gene: possibly TRBD1, on 6 matching bases. The CDR3 amino acid sequence is: CASRTARASYGYTF. In nucleotides, the sequence is TGTGCCAGCCGGACAGCCCGAGCTAGCTATGGCTACACCTTC.